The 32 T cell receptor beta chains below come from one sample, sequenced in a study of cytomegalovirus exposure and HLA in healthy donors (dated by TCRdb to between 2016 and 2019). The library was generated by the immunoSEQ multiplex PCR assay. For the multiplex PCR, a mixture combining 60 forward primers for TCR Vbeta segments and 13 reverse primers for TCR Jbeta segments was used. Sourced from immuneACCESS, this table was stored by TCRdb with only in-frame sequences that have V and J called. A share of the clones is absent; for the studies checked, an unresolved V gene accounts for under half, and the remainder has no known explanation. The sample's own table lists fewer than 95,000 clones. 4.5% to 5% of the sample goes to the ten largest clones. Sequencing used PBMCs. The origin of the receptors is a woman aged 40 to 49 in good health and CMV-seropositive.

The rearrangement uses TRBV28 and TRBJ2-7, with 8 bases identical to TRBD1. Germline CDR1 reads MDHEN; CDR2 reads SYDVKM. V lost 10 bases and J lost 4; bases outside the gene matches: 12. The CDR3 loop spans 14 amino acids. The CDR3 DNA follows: TGTGCCACACGGAGGACAGGGCGGATATACGAGCAGTACTTC. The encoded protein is CATRRTGRIYEQYF.

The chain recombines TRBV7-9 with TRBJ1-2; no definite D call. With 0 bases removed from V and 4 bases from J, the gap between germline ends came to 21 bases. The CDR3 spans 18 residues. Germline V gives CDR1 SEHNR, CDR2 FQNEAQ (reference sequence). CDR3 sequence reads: CASSLAGTEYSYIYGYTF. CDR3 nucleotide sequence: TGTGCCAGCAGCTTAGCCGGAACAGAATACTCGTATATCTATGGCTACACCTTC.

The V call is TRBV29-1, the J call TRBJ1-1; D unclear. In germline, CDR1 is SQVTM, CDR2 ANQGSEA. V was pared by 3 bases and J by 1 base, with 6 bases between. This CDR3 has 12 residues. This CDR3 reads CSVDRGNTEAFF. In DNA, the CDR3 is TGCAGCGTTGATCGGGGGAACACTGAAGCTTTCTTT.

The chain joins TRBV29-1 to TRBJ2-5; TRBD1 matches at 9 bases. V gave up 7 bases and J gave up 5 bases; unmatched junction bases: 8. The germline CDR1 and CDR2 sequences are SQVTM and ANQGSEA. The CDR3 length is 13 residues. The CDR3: CSADRGLGETQYF. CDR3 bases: TGCAGCGCGGACAGGGGATTAGGGGAGACCCAGTACTTC.

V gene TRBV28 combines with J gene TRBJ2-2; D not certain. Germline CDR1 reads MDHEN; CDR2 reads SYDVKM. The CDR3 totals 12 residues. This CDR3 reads CALRPSTGELFF. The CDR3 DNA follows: TGTGCATTGCGGCCTTCCACCGGGGAGCTGTTTTTT.

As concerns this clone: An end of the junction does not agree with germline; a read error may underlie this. The CDR3 sequence is CASSVAAGVSYERYF. The CDR3 DNA follows: TGTGCCAGCAGCGTAGCGGCGGGGGTGTCCTACGAGCGGTACTTC. The chain is built from TRBV9 and TRBJ2-7, with 7 bases fitting TRBD2. The CDR3 runs to 15 residues. In germline, CDR1 is SGDLS, CDR2 YYNGEE.

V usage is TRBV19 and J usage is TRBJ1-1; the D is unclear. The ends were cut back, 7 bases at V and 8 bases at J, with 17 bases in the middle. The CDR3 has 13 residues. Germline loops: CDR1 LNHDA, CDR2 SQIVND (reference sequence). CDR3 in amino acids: CASTLGGKGEAFF. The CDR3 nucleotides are TGTGCCAGTACCCTTGGCGGGAAAGGGGAAGCTTTCTTT.

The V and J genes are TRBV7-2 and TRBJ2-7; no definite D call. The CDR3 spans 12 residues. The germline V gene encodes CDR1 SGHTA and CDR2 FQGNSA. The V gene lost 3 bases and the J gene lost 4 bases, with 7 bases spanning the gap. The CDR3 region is CASSFKQYEQYF. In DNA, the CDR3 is TGTGCCAGCAGCTTTAAACAATACGAGCAGTACTTC.

CDR3 nucleotides: TGCGCCAGCAGCTTGGCTGTAAATATGAACACTGAAGCTTTCTTT. It specifies CASSLAVNMNTEAFF. The V gene is TRBV5-1, the J gene TRBJ1-1; D call uncertain. This CDR3 contains 15 residues. Germline V gives CDR1 SGHRS, CDR2 YFSETQ. Trimming shortened V by 0 bases and J by 0 bases, and 9 bases separated the two germline ends.

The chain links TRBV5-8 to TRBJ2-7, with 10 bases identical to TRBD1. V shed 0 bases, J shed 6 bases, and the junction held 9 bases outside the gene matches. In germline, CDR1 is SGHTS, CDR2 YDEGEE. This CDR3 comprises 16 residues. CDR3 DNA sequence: TGTGCCAGCAGCTTGGGGGTTGGGACAGGGGATGGCGAGCAGTACTTC. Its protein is CASSLGVGTGDGEQYF.

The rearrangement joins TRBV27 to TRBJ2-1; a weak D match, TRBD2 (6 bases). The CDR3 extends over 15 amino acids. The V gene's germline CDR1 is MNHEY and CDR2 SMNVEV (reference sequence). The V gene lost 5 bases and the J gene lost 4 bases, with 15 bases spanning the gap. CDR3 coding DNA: TGTGCCAGCAGTCTCCCTGGCGGGGTATACAATGAGCAGTTCTTC. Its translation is CASSLPGGVYNEQFF.

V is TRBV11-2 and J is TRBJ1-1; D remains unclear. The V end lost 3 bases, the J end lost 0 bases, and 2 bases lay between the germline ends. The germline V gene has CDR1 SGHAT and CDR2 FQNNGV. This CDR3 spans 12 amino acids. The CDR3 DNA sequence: TGTGCCAGCAGCTTCGTGAACACTGAAGCTTTCTTT. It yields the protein CASSFVNTEAFF.

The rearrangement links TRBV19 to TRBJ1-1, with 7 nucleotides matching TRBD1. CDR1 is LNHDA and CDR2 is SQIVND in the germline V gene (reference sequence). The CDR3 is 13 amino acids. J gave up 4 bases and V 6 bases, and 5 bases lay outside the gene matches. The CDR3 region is CASRTDRFTEAFF. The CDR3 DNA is TGTGCCAGTAGAACGGACAGGTTCACTGAAGCTTTCTTT.

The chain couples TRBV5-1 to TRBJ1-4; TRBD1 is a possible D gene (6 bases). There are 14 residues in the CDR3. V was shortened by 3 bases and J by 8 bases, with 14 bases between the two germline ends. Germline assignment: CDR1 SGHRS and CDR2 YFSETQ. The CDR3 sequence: CASSSPGHTEKLFF. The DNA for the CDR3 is TGCGCCAGCAGCTCGCCGGGACACACCGAAAAACTGTTTTTT.

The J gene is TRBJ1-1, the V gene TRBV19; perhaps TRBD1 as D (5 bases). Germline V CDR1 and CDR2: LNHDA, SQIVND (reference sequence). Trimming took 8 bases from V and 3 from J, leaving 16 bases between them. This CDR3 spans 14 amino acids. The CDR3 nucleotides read TGTGCCAGTCCCCCCCGGGGGGGGGACACTGAAGCTTTCTTT. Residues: CASPPRGGDTEAFF.

CDR3 DNA sequence: TGTGCCAGTAGTATAGCGACAGCGACCTACGAGCAGTACTTC. Amino acid sequence: CASSIATATYEQYF. The J gene is TRBJ2-7, the V gene TRBV19; a weak D match, TRBD1 (5 bases). Trimming cost V 1 base and J 2 bases, with 9 bases left between them. Germline V gives CDR1 LNHDA, CDR2 SQIVND (reference sequence). This CDR3 has 14 amino acids.

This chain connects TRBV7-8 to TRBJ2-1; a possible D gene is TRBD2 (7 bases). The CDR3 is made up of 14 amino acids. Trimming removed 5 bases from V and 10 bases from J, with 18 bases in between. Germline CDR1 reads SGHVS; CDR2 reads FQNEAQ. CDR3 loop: CASSPGAGAREQFF. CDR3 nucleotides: TGTGCCAGCAGCCCGGGGGCGGGAGCGAGAGAGCAGTTCTTC.

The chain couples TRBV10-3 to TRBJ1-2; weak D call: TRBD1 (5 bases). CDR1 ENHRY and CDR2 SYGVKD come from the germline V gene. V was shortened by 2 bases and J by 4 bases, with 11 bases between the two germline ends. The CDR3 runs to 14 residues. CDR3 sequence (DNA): TGTGCCATCAGTGAGGAGGGGCGGGGCTATGGCTACACCTTC. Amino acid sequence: CAISEEGRGYGYTF.

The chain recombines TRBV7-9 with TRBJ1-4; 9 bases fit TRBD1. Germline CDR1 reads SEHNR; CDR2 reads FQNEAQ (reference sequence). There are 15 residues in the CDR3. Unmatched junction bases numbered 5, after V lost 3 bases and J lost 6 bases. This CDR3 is CASSLDRGSDEKLFF. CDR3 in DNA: TGTGCCAGCAGCTTGGACAGGGGTTCGGATGAAAAACTGTTTTTT. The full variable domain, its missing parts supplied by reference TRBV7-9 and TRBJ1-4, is DTGVSQNPRHKITKRGQNVTFRCDPISEHNRLYWYRQTLGQGPEFLTYFQNEAQLEKSRLLSDRFSAERPKGSFSTLEIQRTEQGDSAMYLCASSLDRGSDEKLFFGSGTQLSVL.

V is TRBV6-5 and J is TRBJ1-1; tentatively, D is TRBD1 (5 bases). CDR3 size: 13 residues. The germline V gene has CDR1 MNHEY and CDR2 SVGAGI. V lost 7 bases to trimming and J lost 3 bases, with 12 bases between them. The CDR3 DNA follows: TGTGCCAGCACCCGGGGAGGGGACACTGAAGCTTTCTTT. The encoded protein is CASTRGGDTEAFF.

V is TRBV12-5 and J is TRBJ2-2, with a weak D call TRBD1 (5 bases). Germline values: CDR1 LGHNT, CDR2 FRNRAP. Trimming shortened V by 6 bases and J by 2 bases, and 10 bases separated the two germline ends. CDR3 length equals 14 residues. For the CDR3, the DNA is TGTGCTAGTGGCCATGGACACAACACCGGGGAGCTGTTTTTT. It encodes CASGHGHNTGELFF.

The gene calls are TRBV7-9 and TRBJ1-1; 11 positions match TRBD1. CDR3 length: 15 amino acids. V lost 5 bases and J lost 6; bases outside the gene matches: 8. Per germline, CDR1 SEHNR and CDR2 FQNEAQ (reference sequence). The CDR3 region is CASSPGTGGDSEAFF. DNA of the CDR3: TGTGCCAGCAGCCCAGGGACAGGGGGGGACTCTGAAGCTTTCTTT.

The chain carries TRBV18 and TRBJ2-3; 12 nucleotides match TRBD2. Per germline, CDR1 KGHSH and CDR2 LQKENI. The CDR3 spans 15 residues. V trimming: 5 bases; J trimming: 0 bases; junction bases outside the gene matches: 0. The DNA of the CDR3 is TGTGCCAGCTCAGGGACTAGCGGGAGCACAGATACGCAGTATTTT. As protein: CASSGTSGSTDTQYF.

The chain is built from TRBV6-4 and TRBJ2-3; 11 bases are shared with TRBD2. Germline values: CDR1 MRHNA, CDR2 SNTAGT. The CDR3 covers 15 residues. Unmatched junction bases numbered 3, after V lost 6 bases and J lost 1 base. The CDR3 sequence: CASSQGLAGTDTQYF. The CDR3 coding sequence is TGTGCCAGCAGCCAGGGACTAGCGGGCACAGATACGCAGTATTTT.

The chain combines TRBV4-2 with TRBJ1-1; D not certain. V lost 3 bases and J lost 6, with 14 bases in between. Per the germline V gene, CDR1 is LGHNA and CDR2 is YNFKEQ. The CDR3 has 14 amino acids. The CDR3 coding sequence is TGTGCCAGCAGCCAGGTGGGAGGGAATGCTGAAGCTTTCTTT. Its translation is CASSQVGGNAEAFF.

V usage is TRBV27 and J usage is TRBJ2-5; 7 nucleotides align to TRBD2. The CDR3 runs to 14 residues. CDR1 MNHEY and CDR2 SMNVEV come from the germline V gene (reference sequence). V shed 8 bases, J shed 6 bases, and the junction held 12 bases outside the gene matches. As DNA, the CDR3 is TGTGCCAGCGGACCCGGTGGGGGGGTGCAGACCCAGTACTTC. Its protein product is CASGPGGGVQTQYF.

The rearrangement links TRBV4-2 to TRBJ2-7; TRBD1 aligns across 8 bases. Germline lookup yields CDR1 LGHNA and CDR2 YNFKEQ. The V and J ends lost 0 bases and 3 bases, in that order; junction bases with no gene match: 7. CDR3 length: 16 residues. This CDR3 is CASSQDGTGWNYEQYF. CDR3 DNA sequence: TGTGCCAGCAGCCAAGATGGGACAGGATGGAACTACGAGCAGTACTTC.

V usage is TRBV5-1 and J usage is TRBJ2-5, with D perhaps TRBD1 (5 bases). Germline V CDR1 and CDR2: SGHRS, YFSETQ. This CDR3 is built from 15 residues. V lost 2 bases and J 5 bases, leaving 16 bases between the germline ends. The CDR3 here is CASSFLRGTGETQYF. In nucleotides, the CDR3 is TGCGCCAGCAGCTTTTTAAGGGGCACTGGGGAGACCCAGTACTTC.

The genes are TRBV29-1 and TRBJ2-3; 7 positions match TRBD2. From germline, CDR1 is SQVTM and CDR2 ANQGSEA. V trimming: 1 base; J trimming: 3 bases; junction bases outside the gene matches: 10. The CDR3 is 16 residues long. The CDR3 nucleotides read TGCAGCGTTGAAGGTCCCTCCGGGGGGAGGACAGATACGCAGTATTTT. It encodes CSVEGPSGGRTDTQYF.

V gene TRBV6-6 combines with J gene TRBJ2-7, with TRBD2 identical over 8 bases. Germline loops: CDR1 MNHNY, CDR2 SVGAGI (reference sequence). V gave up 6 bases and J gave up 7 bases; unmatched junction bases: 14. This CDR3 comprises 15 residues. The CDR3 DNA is TGTGCCAGCAGACCAGCCGGGACTAGTCCCTGGGAGCAGTACTTC. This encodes CASRPAGTSPWEQYF.

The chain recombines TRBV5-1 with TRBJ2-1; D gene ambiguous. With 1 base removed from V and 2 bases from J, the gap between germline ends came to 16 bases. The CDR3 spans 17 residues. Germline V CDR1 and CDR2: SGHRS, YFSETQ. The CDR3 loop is CASSLLPGTLPYNEQFF. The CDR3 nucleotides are TGCGCCAGCAGCTTGCTACCGGGTACACTCCCCTACAATGAGCAGTTCTTC.

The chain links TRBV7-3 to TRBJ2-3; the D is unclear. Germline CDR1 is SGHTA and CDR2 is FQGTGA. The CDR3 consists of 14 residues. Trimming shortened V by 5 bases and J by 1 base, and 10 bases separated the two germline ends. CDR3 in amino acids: CASSTLAGTDTQYF. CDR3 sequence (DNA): TGTGCCAGCAGCACCCTTGCGGGCACAGATACGCAGTATTTT.